The 13 T cell receptor beta chains listed next were all sequenced from one sample in a study of T cells in Graves' hyperthyroidism and ophthalmopathy. Amplification of TCR beta CDR3 regions used RNA as the template. The HTBI primer set drove a first-round RT-PCR of the TCR CDR3. TCRdb analysed the multiplex PCR reads with MiXCR anew, one entry per CDR3 protein. The sample carries some 500,000 distinct CDR3 sequences, about 15% recorded once. Sample: blood. The receptors were gathered from a woman aged 18-35 years with Graves' hyperthyroidism.

This clonotype was seen only a few times. V is TRBV9 and J is TRBJ2-3; D possibly uses TRBD1 or TRBD2 (5 bases each). Trimming shortened V by 0 bases and J by 0 bases, and 8 bases separated the two germline ends. This CDR3 has 15 residues. Germline loops: CDR1 SGDLS, CDR2 YYNGEE. CDR3 bases: TGTGCCAGCAGCGTAGATGAGGGGAGCACAGATACGCAGTATTTT. The encoded protein is CASSVDEGSTDTQYF.

This clonotype has at least ten counts. This chain links TRBV27 with TRBJ1-1, with 11 bases aligning to TRBD1. The trim removed 7 bases at V and 4 bases at J, leaving 5 bases unmatched. Germline V lookup: CDR1 MNHEY, CDR2 SMNVEV (reference sequence). The CDR3 covers 14 residues. CDR3 nucleotide sequence: TGTGCCAGCACCTGGGGACAGGGGGTCACTGAAGCTTTCTTT. Protein product: CASTWGQGVTEAFF.

This clonotype appeared many times. The V call is TRBV29-1, the J call TRBJ1-1; 8 bases agree with TRBD1. The length of the CDR3 is 11 residues. Looked up from germline, CDR1 is SQVTM and CDR2 is ANQGSEA. V dropped 3 bases and J dropped 10; count of bases not matched to a gene: 4. CDR3 protein: CSVEEGTGAFF. The CDR3 nucleotides read TGCAGCGTTGAGGAGGGGACAGGAGCTTTCTTT.

The chain is built from TRBV4-1 and TRBJ1-5; D possibly corresponds to TRBD1 (6 bases). The CDR3 runs to 16 residues. Germline CDR1 reads MGHRA; CDR2 reads YSYEKL. V was trimmed by 0 bases and J by 7 bases, leaving 16 bases between them. As DNA, the CDR3 is TGCGCCAGCAGCCAAGAATCAGGGGCGGTCAGCCAGCCCCAGCATTTT. This encodes CASSQESGAVSQPQHF.

This clonotype has at least ten counts. This chain uses TRBV18 with TRBJ2-1, with a tentative D call TRBD2 (5 bases). V lost 6 bases and J lost 6, with 18 bases in between. Per the germline V gene, CDR1 is KGHSH and CDR2 is LQKENI. This CDR3 comprises 15 residues. In DNA form, the CDR3 reads TGTGCCAGCTCCCCCGAGCTAGCCAGAGGCAATGAGCAGTTCTTC. Residues: CASSPELARGNEQFF.

This clonotype was picked up many times. The chain joins TRBV12-3 or TRBV12-4 to TRBJ1-4, with D hard to call. The CDR3 runs to 14 residues. V was pared by 5 bases and J by 7 bases, with 14 bases between. CDR3 nucleotide sequence: TGTGCCAGCAGTGACCGCGGAGGCGGTGAAAAACTGTTTTTT. It is translated as CASSDRGGGEKLFF.

Note on this clonotype: Germline and junction disagree at one end, which may indicate a read error. The chain couples TRBV7-9 to TRBJ2-2; D is perhaps TRBD1 or TRBD2 (5 bases each). Germline loops: CDR1 SEHNR, CDR2 FQNEAQ (reference sequence). The CDR3 loop spans 14 amino acids. The CDR3 loop reads CASSDKGWTGELLF. The CDR3 region has the DNA TGTGCCAGCAGCGACAAGGGGTGGACCGGGGAGCTGCTTTTT.

In its sample, this clonotype was seen many times. The chain has TRBV27 and TRBJ2-1; 8 nucleotides align to TRBD1. CDR3 size: 14 residues. V dropped 6 bases and J dropped 7; count of bases not matched to a gene: 8. Germline V CDR1 and CDR2: MNHEY, SMNVEV (reference sequence). The CDR3 nucleotides are TGTGCCAGCAGGCCGGGACAGGTTCTTAATGAGCAGTTCTTC. Its protein product is CASRPGQVLNEQFF.

This clonotype was observed at least ten times. V gene TRBV11-3 combines with J gene TRBJ2-3, with 7 nucleotides matching TRBD2. CDR3 size: 17 residues. Per the germline V gene, CDR1 is SGHNT and CDR2 is YENEEA. The J segment lost 2 bases and the V segment lost 5 bases, leaving 13 bases of the junction unmatched. The DNA of the CDR3 is TGTGCCAGCAGCAACCTCCCTGGGCTAGCGGACACAGATACGCAGTATTTT. Translation: CASSNLPGLADTDTQYF.

This clonotype was seen ten or more times. V and J are TRBV29-1 and TRBJ2-1, with 7 bases aligning to TRBD2. CDR1 and CDR2 from the germline V gene are SQVTM and ANQGSEA. Trimming removed 2 bases from V and 2 bases from J; junction bases left unmatched: 9. The CDR3 spans 16 residues. This CDR3 reads CSVERDPGGPYNEQFF. In DNA form, the CDR3 reads TGCAGCGTTGAAAGGGACCCGGGAGGACCCTACAATGAGCAGTTCTTC.

This clonotype came up many times. This chain connects TRBV24-1 to TRBJ1-2; 11 nucleotides align to TRBD1. This CDR3 spans 17 amino acids. Trimming at V came to 3 bases and at J to 4 bases, leaving 9 bases not matched to a gene. CDR1 is KGHDR, CDR2 SFDVKD, per germline. CDR3 sequence reads: CATSDRRTGGATYGYTF. CDR3 DNA sequence: TGTGCCACCAGTGATAGACGGACAGGGGGCGCGACCTATGGCTACACCTTC.

This clonotype was detected ten times or more. The V call is TRBV27, the J call TRBJ1-5; D gene unclear. Germline V CDR1 and CDR2: MNHEY, SMNVEV (reference sequence). Trimming cost V 2 bases and J 1 base, with 12 bases left between them. CDR3 length: 16 amino acids. The CDR3 bases are TGTGCCAGCAGTTTAAACGTCGAGGTGAGCAATCAGCCCCAGCATTTT. Its translation is CASSLNVEVSNQPQHF.

There are many counts of this clonotype. This chain connects TRBV29-1 to TRBJ1-1; D is possibly TRBD1 (5 bases). From germline, CDR1 is SQVTM and CDR2 ANQGSEA. Deletions cut 4 bases from V and 5 bases from J, with 17 bases between. The CDR3 runs to 14 residues. CDR3 nucleotide sequence: TGCAGCGTTGGGCGACAGAGGGTGTATACTGAAGCTTTCTTT. Protein sequence: CSVGRQRVYTEAFF. Variable domain in full (rest from reference TRBV29-1 and TRBJ1-1): SAVISQKPSRDICQRGTSLTIQCQVDSQVTMMFWYRQQPGQSLTLIATANQGSEATYESGFVIDKFPISRPNLTFSTLTVSNMSPEDSSIYLCSVGRQRVYTEAFFGQGTRLTVV.